This T cell receptor beta chain was identified during a study of control samples from healthy donors and cancer patients. Germline V gene data show CDR1 as SGHRS and CDR2 as YFSETQ. This CDR3 is built from 15 residues. The J segment lost 7 bases and the V segment lost 7 bases, leaving 12 bases of the junction unmatched. The assay was immunoSEQ multiplex PCR, and TCRdb's table has in-frame clones only and misses some. The data show about 180,000 clones, with about 92% seen just once and roughly 1.3% held by the top ten. This clonotype originated in a man aged 25-45 years in good health. The V and J genes are TRBV5-1 and TRBJ2-1; 9 bases are a match to TRBD2. Sequencing was done on a sample of blood. The CDR3 nucleotides are TGCGCCAGCCGAGTGGGTGTACTAGCGGGTAATGAGCAGTTCTTC. It is translated as CASRVGVLAGNEQFF.